These 26 T cell receptor beta chains originate from one sample sequenced in a study of Ad26.COV2.S vaccination and SARS-CoV-2 variants (dated by TCRdb to the early 2020s). The library was produced with the immunoSEQ multiplex PCR assay. TCRdb holds this immuneACCESS table with in-frame rearrangements only. Some clones are missing; in checked studies, unresolved V genes explain under half, and the rest has no known cause. The sample data list approximately 450,000 clones, and 75% to 95% of these were observed just once. The ten largest account for over 9% of the sample. The intended sense of this specimen's treatment or condition label: 19 received Ad26.COV2.S at low or high dose, single or two shots; 5 received placebo; per-sample allocation not given. Repertoires of vaccine and placebo recipients were sequenced from samples collected on day 63 after the first injection. The sample in question was peripheral blood, obtained in a trial of Ad26.COV2.S vaccine versus placebo. All receptors come from a person aged 18-65 years who received the Ad26.COV2.S COVID-19 vaccine or a placebo.

This chain uses TRBV7-9 with TRBJ2-3, with D possibly being TRBD2 (6 bases). The CDR3 runs to 14 residues. Germline CDR1 reads SEHNR; CDR2 reads FQNEAQ (reference sequence). V lost 3 bases to trimming and J lost 3 bases, with 10 bases between them. The CDR3 DNA reads TGTGCCAGCAGCTTCATGGAGGGGACAGATACGCAGTATTTT. Its translation is CASSFMEGTDTQYF.

This rearrangement joins TRBV18 to TRBJ2-1; 7 positions agree with TRBD1. The CDR3 extends over 14 amino acids. Trimming took 1 base from V and 10 from J; bases not matched to a gene: 7. From germline, CDR1 is KGHSH and CDR2 LQKENI. CDR3: CASSPLGQEGEQFF. For the CDR3, the DNA is TGTGCCAGCTCACCACTAGGACAGGAAGGAGAGCAGTTCTTC.

The V call is TRBV5-1, the J call TRBJ1-2, with a possible D match to TRBD1 (5 bases). V lost 2 bases to trimming and J lost 6 bases, with 11 bases between them. Per the germline V gene, CDR1 is SGHRS and CDR2 is YFSETQ. CDR3 length: 13 amino acids. The CDR3 nucleotides read TGCGCCAGCAGCTTCCGGGGGTTGGATGGCTACACCTTC. Amino acids: CASSFRGLDGYTF.

The count of this clone is one. V is TRBV19 and J is TRBJ1-4; no clear D. Trimming shortened V by 3 bases and J by 5 bases, and 10 bases separated the two germline ends. The CDR3 contains 14 residues. Germline V gives CDR1 LNHDA, CDR2 SQIVND (reference sequence). The CDR3 loop is CASSIYQSNEKLFF. CDR3 sequence (DNA): TGTGCCAGTAGTATTTATCAGTCGAATGAAAAACTGTTTTTT.

Only one count was recorded for this clone. This chain joins TRBV7-2 and TRBJ1-1, with D unresolved. The length of the CDR3 is 14 residues. Germline CDR1 reads SGHTA; CDR2 reads FQGNSA. Trimming took off 1 base at V and 7 bases at J, with 13 bases between the two ends. CDR3 nucleotides: TGTGCCAGCAGCTTAGAAGGTGCGAGCGATGAAGCTTTCTTT. Its protein is CASSLEGASDEAFF.

The chain recombines TRBV15 with TRBJ2-7, with D unclear. Trimming removed 5 bases from V and 1 base from J, with 9 bases in between. Germline V gene sequence: CDR1 LNHNV, CDR2 YYDKDF (reference sequence). CDR3 length: 13 amino acids. DNA of the CDR3: TGTGCCACCAGCGCGGACGGGTCCTACGAGCAGTACTTC. Protein: CATSADGSYEQYF.

The chain has TRBV18 and TRBJ2-1; no clear D gene. This CDR3 contains 14 residues. V lost 2 bases to trimming and J lost 5 bases, with 10 bases between them. Germline V gene sequence: CDR1 KGHSH, CDR2 LQKENI. The CDR3, as DNA: TGTGCCAGCTCACCATTGGCCGGAGACAATGAGCAGTTCTTC. Protein: CASSPLAGDNEQFF.

This chain uses TRBV4-3 with TRBJ1-1; 9 nucleotides agree with TRBD1. The V gene's germline CDR1 is LGHNA and CDR2 YSLEER. There are 14 residues in the CDR3. With 3 bases clipped from V and 9 bases from J, the junction kept 8 bases outside the gene matches. CDR3 residues: CASSQSDRGSKAFF. The CDR3 coding sequence is TGCGCCAGCAGCCAGTCAGACAGGGGGTCTAAAGCTTTCTTT.

V is TRBV3-1 (or the pseudogene TRBV3-2) and J is TRBJ2-5; 9 bases match TRBD2. V lost 4 bases to trimming and J lost 1 base; unmatched junction nucleotides: 19. CDR3 size: 20 residues. Germline CDR1 reads LGHDT; CDR2 reads YNNKEL (reference sequence). The CDR3 nucleotides are TGTGCCAGCAGCCGAACTTCGGCGGGAGGGAGGGCTTTTGGCCAAGAGACCCAGTACTTC. Translating it yields CASSRTSAGGRAFGQETQYF.

The genes are TRBV5-1 and TRBJ2-1; 7 bases are shared with TRBD2. The germline V gene encodes CDR1 SGHRS and CDR2 YFSETQ. The trim removed 4 bases at V and 2 bases at J, leaving 9 bases unmatched. The length of the CDR3 is 16 residues. CDR3 loop: CASSTRLAVTYNEQFF. CDR3 nucleotides: TGCGCCAGCAGCACCCGACTAGCCGTAACCTACAATGAGCAGTTCTTC.

The V call is TRBV30, the J call TRBJ2-5; D is ambiguous. The germline V and J ends were trimmed by 0 bases and 5 bases, with 7 bases remaining between them. Germline CDR1 and CDR2: GTSNPN and SVGIG (reference sequence). This CDR3 spans 12 amino acids. This chain's CDR3 is CAWSVVSETQYF. CDR3 nucleotide sequence: TGTGCCTGGAGTGTAGTTTCTGAGACCCAGTACTTC.

This chain connects TRBV7-9 to TRBJ2-2; D ambiguous. Germline CDR1 is SEHNR and CDR2 is FQNEAQ (reference sequence). Trimming removed 3 bases at V and 7 bases at J, with 9 bases between. This CDR3 comprises 13 residues. The CDR3 spells CASSFATGGELFF. In DNA, the CDR3 is TGTGCCAGCAGCTTCGCTACCGGCGGGGAGCTGTTTTTT.

The chain recombines TRBV28 with TRBJ2-3; 7 bases are a match to TRBD1. CDR3 length equals 16 residues. The germline CDR1 and CDR2 sequences are MDHEN and SYDVKM. V trimming: 7 bases; J trimming: 0 bases; junction bases outside the gene matches: 10. The CDR3 DNA sequence: TGTGCCAGCAATGTCGCCGGGACAGCTAGCACAGATACGCAGTATTTT. It encodes CASNVAGTASTDTQYF.

The chain links TRBV7-8 to TRBJ2-1; a possible D gene is TRBD1 (5 bases). The CDR3 length is 20 residues. Germline assignment: CDR1 SGHVS and CDR2 FQNEAQ. V lost 1 base and J lost 2, with 24 bases in between. The CDR3 sequence: CASSLVVVGKGLSTYNEQFF. CDR3 DNA sequence: TGTGCCAGCAGCTTAGTGGTTGTTGGTAAGGGGCTCTCGACCTACAATGAGCAGTTCTTC.

V gene TRBV6-5 combines with J gene TRBJ2-7, with 9 bases aligning to TRBD1. From germline, CDR1 is MNHEY and CDR2 SVGAGI. V lost 8 bases and J lost 1; bases outside the gene matches: 3. The CDR3 extends over 13 amino acids. Here the CDR3 reads CASGTGPSYEQYF. Written as DNA, the CDR3 is TGTGCCAGCGGGACAGGGCCTTCCTACGAGCAGTACTTC.

The chain couples TRBV19 to TRBJ1-3; a possible D gene is TRBD1 (5 bases). The CDR3 covers 13 residues. Trimming removed 6 bases from V and 2 bases from J, with 8 bases in between. In germline, CDR1 is LNHDA, CDR2 SQIVND (reference sequence). The CDR3 region is CASSGQAGNTIYF. Written as DNA, the CDR3 is TGTGCCAGTAGCGGACAAGCTGGAAACACCATATATTTT.

The rearrangement joins TRBV6-6 to TRBJ2-1; D possibly matches TRBD1 or TRBD2 (5 bases each). CDR3 length: 16 amino acids. V lost 8 bases and J lost 6, with 23 bases in between. In germline, CDR1 is MNHNY, CDR2 SVGAGI (reference sequence). CDR3 protein: CASRKRGAEGVNEQFF. CDR3 nucleotide sequence: TGTGCCAGCCGAAAGAGGGGTGCGGAAGGAGTCAATGAGCAGTTCTTC.

CDR3 bases: TGTGCCAGCAGTGGGCGGGACAGTTTGGGAACTGAAGCTTTCTTT. Protein product: CASSGRDSLGTEAFF. V gene TRBV2 combines with J gene TRBJ1-1; 7 bases map to TRBD1. CDR1 SNHLY and CDR2 FYNNEI come from the germline V gene. The CDR3 sequence is 15 residues long. V shed 4 bases, J shed 5 bases, and the junction held 10 bases outside the gene matches.

The chain recombines TRBV2 with TRBJ2-7, with a possible D match to TRBD2 (5 bases). Germline lookup yields CDR1 SNHLY and CDR2 FYNNEI. This CDR3 has 13 amino acids. V lost 7 bases and J 4 bases, leaving 14 bases between the germline ends. In DNA, the CDR3 is TGTGCCAGCACGGAGGAGATGACTTACGAGCAGTACTTC. Its translation: CASTEEMTYEQYF.

V usage is TRBV3-1 (or the pseudogene TRBV3-2) and J usage is TRBJ1-1, with a tentative D call TRBD1 (6 bases). Trimming removed 6 bases at V and 4 bases at J, with 12 bases between. In germline, CDR1 is LGHDT, CDR2 YNNKEL (reference sequence). The length of the CDR3 is 13 residues. CDR3 bases: TGTGCCAGCAGGTTAGGGGGTGGCACTGAAGCTTTCTTT. It translates to CASRLGGGTEAFF.

The chain carries TRBV6-2 or TRBV6-3 and TRBJ2-2; 8 nucleotides agree with TRBD2. Germline CDR1 is MNHEY and CDR2 is SVGEGT. The CDR3 runs to 16 residues. With 0 bases clipped from V and 6 bases from J, the junction kept 6 bases outside the gene matches. CDR3 sequence: CASSYSSLAGPGELFF. CDR3 nucleotides: TGTGCCAGCAGTTACTCTAGCCTAGCGGGCCCCGGGGAGCTGTTTTTT.

This clone was seen once. The chain employs TRBV6-5 and TRBJ2-7; no definite D call. Deletions cut 6 bases from V and 6 bases from J, with 21 bases between. The CDR3 consists of 15 residues. From germline, CDR1 is MNHEY and CDR2 SVGAGI. CDR3 nucleotide sequence: TGTGCCAGCAGCCCCCCGACTGGCCTCCTTGGCGAGCAGTACTTC. It encodes CASSPPTGLLGEQYF.

This clone has a single count. The genes are TRBV4-1 and TRBJ2-7; 10 bases are shared with TRBD1. There are 13 residues in the CDR3. CDR1 is MGHRA and CDR2 is YSYEKL in the germline V gene. After removal of 1 base from V and 11 bases from J, the junction contained 5 bases not matched to a gene. The CDR3 DNA reads as TGCGCCAGCAGCCAAGGGGCCGGGACAGGGGAGTACTTC. It encodes CASSQGAGTGEYF.

The rearrangement uses TRBV4-3 and TRBJ2-7, with D possibly TRBD1 on 5 matching bases. Germline CDR1 and CDR2: LGHNA and YSLEER. V shed 1 base and J shed 3 bases, with 13 bases lying between them. This CDR3 comprises 15 residues. In nucleotides, the CDR3 is TGCGCCAGCAGCCAAGCACATGGGGCCGGCTACGAGCAGTACTTC. Translation gives CASSQAHGAGYEQYF.

The chain links TRBV2 to TRBJ1-2, with 8 positions matching TRBD1. The CDR3 spans 13 residues. V lost 7 bases, J lost 7 bases, and 8 bases stayed unmatched. The germline gives CDR1 SNHLY, CDR2 FYNNEI. The CDR3 region has the DNA TGTGCCAGCACTGGACAGGGTCCTTTTGGCTACACCTTC. This encodes CASTGQGPFGYTF.

The gene calls are TRBV18 and TRBJ2-3; TRBD2 matches at 13 bases. Germline values: CDR1 KGHSH, CDR2 LQKENI. The CDR3 is made up of 16 amino acids. The junction had 2 bases not matched to a gene; V was cut back by 1 base and J by 4 bases. The CDR3 region is CASSPQLAGGSDTQYF. CDR3 coding DNA: TGTGCCAGCTCACCACAACTAGCGGGAGGGTCAGATACGCAGTATTTT.